The 8 T cell receptor beta chains presented below share a single source sample, sequenced in a study of shared clonotypes between healthy human individuals. Generated by immunoSEQ multiplex PCR, the TCRdb table keeps only in-frame clones and is missing some. The sample has a few million clones, over 85% seen once. Sequences were obtained from naive CD4+ T cells from PBMCs. Subset in this sample: CD45RA+ positively selected. The source of these receptors is a man aged 18 to 35 in good health. Some clones in this sample may be carry-over from other donors' samples.

The rearrangement uses TRBV6-1 and TRBJ1-5, with TRBD1 as a possible D gene (6 bases). Trimming removed 2 bases from V and 6 bases from J, with 14 bases in between. The CDR3 covers 15 residues. Germline-derived CDR1 and CDR2 are MNHNS and SASEGT. The CDR3 region has the DNA TGTGCCAGCAGTGAACGGGGGCTATCGAGTCAGCCCCAGCATTTT. Translated: CASSERGLSSQPQHF.

This clone was seen a single time. This chain connects TRBV28 to TRBJ2-7, with 7 bases matching TRBD1. J was trimmed by 3 bases and V by 5 bases; bases with no gene match: 10. There are 15 residues in the CDR3. The germline CDR1 and CDR2 sequences are MDHEN and SYDVKM. CDR3 in amino acids: CASSPPGQKFYEQYF. The CDR3 DNA is TGTGCCAGCAGTCCCCCGGGACAGAAATTCTACGAGCAGTACTTC.

This clone occurred a few times. V is TRBV11-2 and J is TRBJ1-2; 10 bases map to TRBD1. This CDR3 is 14 amino acids long. In germline, CDR1 is SGHAT, CDR2 FQNNGV. Trimming removed 5 bases from V and 7 bases from J; junction bases left unmatched: 7. The CDR3 sequence is CASSTGTGESGYTF. CDR3 DNA: TGTGCCAGCAGCACCGGGACAGGGGAAAGTGGCTACACCTTC.

The chain uses TRBV5-1 and TRBJ1-3; D is uncertain. The germline V gene has CDR1 SGHRS and CDR2 YFSETQ. Trimming pared 1 base from V and 0 bases from J, leaving 8 bases between. The CDR3 loop spans 15 amino acids. CDR3 loop: CASSLIGNSGNTIYF. Written as DNA, the CDR3 is TGCGCCAGCAGCTTGATCGGGAACTCTGGAAACACCATATATTTT.

As concerns this clone: This sample includes further DNA sequences coding for the same CDR3. V usage is TRBV7-2 and J usage is TRBJ2-5, with D possibly being TRBD2 (6 bases). The V end was cut by 1 base, the J end by 5 bases, with 11 bases between. The length of the CDR3 is 14 residues. Looked up from germline, CDR1 is SGHTA and CDR2 is FQGNSA. The CDR3 coding sequence is TGTGCCAGCAGCTTAGGTGGCGGGGTGGAGACCCAGTACTTC. Protein: CASSLGGGVETQYF.

This clone was seen only once. The chain combines TRBV30 with TRBJ1-4; weak D call: TRBD1 (5 bases). Germline V gives CDR1 GTSNPN, CDR2 SVGIG (reference sequence). The CDR3 length is 17 residues. V shed 0 bases and J shed 8 bases, with 22 bases lying between them. This chain's CDR3 is CAWSVLGGGEKREKLFF. As DNA, the CDR3 is TGTGCCTGGAGTGTACTAGGCGGGGGGGAGAAGAGAGAAAAACTGTTTTTT.

Comments on this clone: The same CDR3 also results from other DNA sequences found in this sample. The V and J genes are TRBV5-4 and TRBJ2-7; D is unresolved. Germline V gene sequence: CDR1 SGHNT, CDR2 YYREEE (reference sequence). The length of the CDR3 is 12 residues. V shed 0 bases and J shed 3 bases, with 4 bases lying between them. The CDR3 sequence is CASSLDRYEQYF. DNA of the CDR3: TGTGCCAGCAGCTTGGATCGCTACGAGCAGTACTTC. The variable domain in full, completed from reference TRBV5-4 and TRBJ2-7, reads ETGVTQSPTHLIKTRGQQVTLRCSSQSGHNTVSWYQQALGQGPQFIFQYYREEENGRGNFPPRFSGLQFPNYSSELNVNALELDDSALYLCASSLDRYEQYFGPGTRLTVT.

This chain uses TRBV28 with TRBJ2-7, with D perhaps TRBD2 (7 bases). V lost 5 bases and J 6 bases, leaving 29 bases between the germline ends. CDR1 is MDHEN, CDR2 SYDVKM, per germline. The CDR3 is made up of 18 amino acids. The chain's CDR3 is CASSRSLFVGGGSREQYF. CDR3 DNA: TGTGCCAGCAGTCGGAGTCTCTTCGTTGGGGGCGGGAGTCGCGAGCAGTACTTC.